This section outlines one T cell receptor (beta chain) sequence together with its context. Its cognate antigen is unknown. The germline V gene has CDR1 SGDLS and CDR2 YYNGEE. CDR3 size: 14 residues. V dropped 2 bases and J dropped 4 bases, with 12 bases sitting between them. This entry comes from a study of PD-1 blockade in classical Hodgkin lymphoma. Findings and limits, study-wide: A significant rise in TCR diversity was seen by C4D1 for CD4+ cells but not for CD8+ cells.

After autologous stem cell transplantation all patients relapsed, and prior brentuximab vedotin exposure differed between cohorts. Profiled with immunoSEQ multiplex PCR; TCRdb holds only in-frame clones, not every one. This sample yields roughly 100,000 clones, of which 75% to 90% are seen a single time; under 8.5% belongs to the top ten. The receptor comes from a human donor with classical Hodgkin lymphoma. The gene calls are TRBV9 and TRBJ1-2; no definite D call. The source material was peripheral blood mononuclear cells (PBMCs), sampled before the second cycle of nivolumab. CDR3 DNA sequence: TGTGCCAGCAGCGTGGCAGATTCAGTCTATGGCTACACCTTC. It specifies CASSVADSVYGYTF.